These T cell receptor beta chains were read from a single sample in a study of cytomegalovirus exposure and HLA in healthy donors. TCRdb keeps only in-frame clones here, not all; method: immunoSEQ multiplex PCR. The data show about 180,000 clones, 85% seen once. The sequenced sample consisted of PBMCs. The source is a man younger than 35 in good health and CMV-seropositive. Each CDR3 is given with its conserved first and last residue. The D gene is left open where the match is weak. Rows give clone size only sometimes, using once, few, many, or a class for an expanded clone.

j_call: TRBJ1-2
v_call: TRBV19
clone_size: -
d_call: TRBD1
cdr3_nt: TGTGCCAGTAGTATGGGGACAGACCTTCCTTTTTATGGCTACACCTTC
cdr3_aa: CASSMGTDLPFYGYTF

j_call: TRBJ2-3
v_call: TRBV6-4
clone_size: -
d_call: TRBD2
cdr3_nt: TGTGCCAGCAGTGACTCGGGACTACCCACAGATACGCAGTATTTT
cdr3_aa: CASSDSGLPTDTQYF

j_call: TRBJ2-7
v_call: TRBV9
clone_size: -
d_call: -
cdr3_nt: TGTGCCAGCAGCCCCGGACAGAACGCCAACGAGCAGTACTTC
cdr3_aa: CASSPGQNANEQYF

j_call: TRBJ2-5
v_call: TRBV7-2
clone_size: -
d_call: TRBD2
cdr3_nt: TGTGCCAGCAGCCGTCCACTAGCGGGGGGACCCCAAGAGACCCAGTACTTC
cdr3_aa: CASSRPLAGGPQETQYF

j_call: TRBJ2-1
v_call: TRBV7-2
clone_size: -
d_call: -
cdr3_nt: TGTGCCAGCAGCTTAGGCCAGAACAATGAGCAGTTCTTC
cdr3_aa: CASSLGQNNEQFF

j_call: TRBJ1-5
v_call: TRBV9
clone_size: -
d_call: -
cdr3_nt: TGTGCCAGCAGCGCAGGGTCGGGTAATCAGCCCCAGCATTTT
cdr3_aa: CASSAGSGNQPQHF

j_call: TRBJ2-3
v_call: TRBV4-2
clone_size: -
d_call: TRBD2
cdr3_nt: TGTGCCAGCAGCCCGGGACTAGCGGGAGCCACAGATACGCAGTATTTT
cdr3_aa: CASSPGLAGATDTQYF

j_call: TRBJ1-2
v_call: TRBV11-2
clone_size: -
d_call: TRBD1
cdr3_nt: TGTGCCAGCAGTTTACGGGACAGGGGGGAAGACTATGGCTACACCTTC
cdr3_aa: CASSLRDRGEDYGYTF

j_call: TRBJ1-3
v_call: TRBV5-4
clone_size: -
d_call: -
cdr3_nt: TGTGCCAGCAGCTTGACAGGGGGAAACACCATATATTTT
cdr3_aa: CASSLTGGNTIYF

j_call: TRBJ2-6
v_call: TRBV9
clone_size: -
d_call: -
cdr3_nt: TGTGCCAGCAGCGCAGGGGATGGGGCCAACGTCCTGACTTTC
cdr3_aa: CASSAGDGANVLTF

j_call: TRBJ2-3
v_call: TRBV5-5
clone_size: -
d_call: TRBD2
cdr3_nt: TGTGCCAGCAGCTTGGCGGGGGGGGTAGATACGCAGTATTTT
cdr3_aa: CASSLAGGVDTQYF

j_call: TRBJ2-7
v_call: TRBV5-1
clone_size: -
d_call: -
cdr3_nt: TGCGCCAGCAGCTTGGATCCTGCCTACGAGCAGTACTTC
cdr3_aa: CASSLDPAYEQYF

j_call: TRBJ1-1
v_call: TRBV11-2
clone_size: -
d_call: -
cdr3_nt: TGTGCCAGCAGCTTAGTCTCGGAAGCTTTCTTT
cdr3_aa: CASSLVSEAFF

j_call: TRBJ2-2
v_call: TRBV19
clone_size: -
d_call: -
cdr3_nt: TGTGCCAGTAGTTCTGTTCCGGGAGAGGACACCGGGGAGCTGTTTTTT
cdr3_aa: CASSSVPGEDTGELFF

j_call: TRBJ2-7
v_call: TRBV4-1
clone_size: -
d_call: -
cdr3_nt: TGCGCCAGCAGCCAAGTTTGGGGGGCGGGGACAGAAGCCTACGAGCAGTACTTC
cdr3_aa: CASSQVWGAGTEAYEQYF

j_call: TRBJ2-5
v_call: TRBV5-1
clone_size: -
d_call: -
cdr3_nt: TGCGCCAGCAGCTTGTTGGGCGGGACTGAAGAGACCCAGTACTTC
cdr3_aa: CASSLLGGTEETQYF

j_call: TRBJ1-1
v_call: TRBV5-1
clone_size: -
d_call: -
cdr3_nt: TGCGCCAGCAGCTCCGGGTGGGAGGGCGCTTTCTTT
cdr3_aa: CASSSGWEGAFF

j_call: TRBJ2-7
v_call: TRBV4-2
clone_size: once
d_call: -
cdr3_nt: TGTGCCAGCAGCCAGTGGCCAAAAGGGGGTCCGAGTTCATACGAGCAGTACTTC
cdr3_aa: CASSQWPKGGPSSYEQYF

j_call: TRBJ1-2
v_call: TRBV11-2
clone_size: -
d_call: -
cdr3_nt: TGTGCCAGCACCCAAAGCCCACAGAACTATGGCTACACCTTC
cdr3_aa: CASTQSPQNYGYTF

j_call: TRBJ2-7
v_call: TRBV19
clone_size: -
d_call: TRBD1
cdr3_nt: TGTGCCAGTAGTATAACCGGACAGGGGACCTACGAGCAGTACTTC
cdr3_aa: CASSITGQGTYEQYF

j_call: TRBJ1-6
v_call: TRBV5-6
clone_size: -
d_call: -
cdr3_nt: TGTGCCAGCAGCGGTCATAGCTCCTATAATTCACCCCTCCACTTT
cdr3_aa: CASSGHSSYNSPLHF

j_call: TRBJ2-2
v_call: TRBV25-1
clone_size: -
d_call: -
cdr3_nt: TGTGCCAGCAAACAGGGACCCGGGGAGCTGTTTTTT
cdr3_aa: CASKQGPGELFF

j_call: TRBJ2-1
v_call: TRBV25-1
clone_size: -
d_call: TRBD2
cdr3_nt: TGTGCCAGCAGTGAATTAAGCGGGAGGGCCTACAATGAGCAGTTCTTC
cdr3_aa: CASSELSGRAYNEQFF

j_call: TRBJ1-2
v_call: TRBV19
clone_size: -
d_call: -
cdr3_nt: TGTGCCAGTACCGGGGGGTTCTATGGCTACACCTTC
cdr3_aa: CASTGGFYGYTF

j_call: TRBJ2-1
v_call: TRBV14
clone_size: -
d_call: -
cdr3_nt: TGTGCCAGCAGCAGCCTCAGGAATTCCTACAATGAGCAGTTCTTC
cdr3_aa: CASSSLRNSYNEQFF

j_call: TRBJ2-7
v_call: TRBV29-1
clone_size: -
d_call: TRBD2
cdr3_nt: TGCAGCGTTGGGACTAGCGCGTACGAGCAGTACTTC
cdr3_aa: CSVGTSAYEQYF

j_call: TRBJ2-7
v_call: TRBV9
clone_size: -
d_call: -
cdr3_nt: TGTGCCAGCAGCGTAGGGGGGGGCACCGACGAGCAGTACTTC
cdr3_aa: CASSVGGGTDEQYF

j_call: TRBJ1-5
v_call: TRBV6-6
clone_size: -
d_call: -
cdr3_nt: TGTGCCAGCAGTTATCGACGGGGCAATCAGCCCCAGCATTTT
cdr3_aa: CASSYRRGNQPQHF

j_call: TRBJ2-5
v_call: TRBV18
clone_size: -
d_call: TRBD2
cdr3_nt: TGTGCCAGCTCAACGGGGGGGGAGACCCAGTACTTC
cdr3_aa: CASSTGGETQYF

j_call: TRBJ2-5
v_call: TRBV30
clone_size: -
d_call: TRBD2
cdr3_nt: TGTGCCTGGAGTGTCGGCGGGAGCCAAGAGACCCAGTACTTC
cdr3_aa: CAWSVGGSQETQYF

j_call: TRBJ1-6
v_call: TRBV6-5
clone_size: -
d_call: -
cdr3_nt: TGTGCCAGCAGTGATAGATGGAGGAGTTCACCCCTCCACTTT
cdr3_aa: CASSDRWRSSPLHF

j_call: TRBJ1-4
v_call: TRBV21-1
clone_size: few
d_call: -
cdr3_nt: TGTGCCAGCAGCAAAGCTTGGGCCTACTCTGAGGAAAAACTGTTTTTT
cdr3_aa: CASSKAWAYSEEKLFF

j_call: TRBJ2-5
v_call: TRBV4-1
clone_size: -
d_call: TRBD2
cdr3_nt: TGCGCCAGCAGCCAAGCCCGAGGACTAGCGGGACGAGAGACCCAGTACTTC
cdr3_aa: CASSQARGLAGRETQYF

j_call: TRBJ2-2
v_call: TRBV28
clone_size: -
d_call: TRBD2
cdr3_nt: TGTGCCAGCAGTTTAAAGCGGGAGTCTTCCGGGGAGCTGTTTTTT
cdr3_aa: CASSLKRESSGELFF

j_call: TRBJ2-7
v_call: TRBV4-2
clone_size: -
d_call: -
cdr3_nt: TGTGCCAGCAGCCAAGATCAGGCCTCAGGGACCTACGAGCAGTACTTC
cdr3_aa: CASSQDQASGTYEQYF

j_call: TRBJ2-3
v_call: TRBV11-3
clone_size: -
d_call: -
cdr3_nt: TGTGCCAGCAGCGCCCGCCAGATCGGGGATACGCAGTATTTT
cdr3_aa: CASSARQIGDTQYF

j_call: TRBJ2-5
v_call: TRBV19
clone_size: -
d_call: TRBD1
cdr3_nt: TGTGCCAGTAGTATAGGATCGGGGACAGGGGAAGAGACCCAGTACTTC
cdr3_aa: CASSIGSGTGEETQYF

j_call: TRBJ1-5
v_call: TRBV27
clone_size: few
d_call: TRBD1
cdr3_nt: TGTGCCAGCAGTTTAGGACAGGGTTATCAGCCCCAGCATTTT
cdr3_aa: CASSLGQGYQPQHF

j_call: TRBJ1-1
v_call: TRBV27
clone_size: -
d_call: -
cdr3_nt: TGTGCCAGCAGCACATCAGGGATCGCTGAAGCTTTCTTT
cdr3_aa: CASSTSGIAEAFF

j_call: TRBJ2-7
v_call: TRBV7-2
clone_size: few
d_call: TRBD1
cdr3_nt: TGTGCCAGCAGCTCCCGGGACAGGGGAAGCGACGAGCAGTACTTC
cdr3_aa: CASSSRDRGSDEQYF

j_call: TRBJ1-5
v_call: TRBV2
clone_size: -
d_call: -
cdr3_nt: TGTGCCAGCAGTGGCCCGGGGGGGGGACAGCCCCAGCATTTT
cdr3_aa: CASSGPGGGQPQHF